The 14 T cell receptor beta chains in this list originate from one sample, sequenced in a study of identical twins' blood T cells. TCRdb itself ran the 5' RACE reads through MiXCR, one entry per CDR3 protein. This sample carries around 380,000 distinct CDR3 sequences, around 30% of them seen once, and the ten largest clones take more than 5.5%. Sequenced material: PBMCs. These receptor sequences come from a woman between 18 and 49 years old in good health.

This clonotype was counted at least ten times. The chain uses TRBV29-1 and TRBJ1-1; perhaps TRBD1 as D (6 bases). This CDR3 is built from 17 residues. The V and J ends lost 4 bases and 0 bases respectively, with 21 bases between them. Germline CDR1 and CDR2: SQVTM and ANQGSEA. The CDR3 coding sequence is TGCAGCGTTGGTACCCACCTACAGGGAAGGGTGAACACTGAAGCTTTCTTT. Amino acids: CSVGTHLQGRVNTEAFF.

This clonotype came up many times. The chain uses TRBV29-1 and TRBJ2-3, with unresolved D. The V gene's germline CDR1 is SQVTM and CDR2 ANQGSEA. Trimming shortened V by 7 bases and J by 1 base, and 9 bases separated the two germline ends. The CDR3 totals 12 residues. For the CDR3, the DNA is TGCAGCGCCTCGCTAGGCACAGATACGCAGTATTTT. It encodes CSASLGTDTQYF.

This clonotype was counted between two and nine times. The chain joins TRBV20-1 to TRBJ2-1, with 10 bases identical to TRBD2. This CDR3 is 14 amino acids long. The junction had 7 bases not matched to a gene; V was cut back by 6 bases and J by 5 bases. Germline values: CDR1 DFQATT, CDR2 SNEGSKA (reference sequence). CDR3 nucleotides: TGCAGTGCCGAGCGGACTAGCGGTAACAATGAGCAGTTCTTC. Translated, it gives CSAERTSGNNEQFF.

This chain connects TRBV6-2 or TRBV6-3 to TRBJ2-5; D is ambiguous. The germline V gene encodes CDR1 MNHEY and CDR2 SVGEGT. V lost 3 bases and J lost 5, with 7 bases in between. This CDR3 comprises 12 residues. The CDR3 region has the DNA TGTGCCAGCAGTTATGTTCTGGAGACCCAGTACTTC. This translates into CASSYVLETQYF.

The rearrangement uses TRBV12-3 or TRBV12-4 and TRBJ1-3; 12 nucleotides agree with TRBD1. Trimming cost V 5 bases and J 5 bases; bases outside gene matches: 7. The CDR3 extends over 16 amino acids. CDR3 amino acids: CASSPGQGALRNTIYF. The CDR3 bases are TGTGCCAGCAGTCCGGGACAGGGGGCTCTCAGAAACACCATATATTTT.

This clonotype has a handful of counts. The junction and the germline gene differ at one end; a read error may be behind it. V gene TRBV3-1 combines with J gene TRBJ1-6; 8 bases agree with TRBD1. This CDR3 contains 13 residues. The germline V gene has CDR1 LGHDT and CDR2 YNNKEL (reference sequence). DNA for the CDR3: TGTGCCATCAGCGGACAGGGTGCTTCACCCCTCCACTTC. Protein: CAISGQGASPLHF.

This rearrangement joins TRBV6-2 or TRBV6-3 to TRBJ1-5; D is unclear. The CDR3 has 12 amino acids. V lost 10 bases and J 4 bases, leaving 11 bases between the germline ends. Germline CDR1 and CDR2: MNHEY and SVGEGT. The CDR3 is CAIQQENQPQHF. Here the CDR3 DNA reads TGTGCCATCCAGCAGGAAAATCAGCCCCAGCATTTT.

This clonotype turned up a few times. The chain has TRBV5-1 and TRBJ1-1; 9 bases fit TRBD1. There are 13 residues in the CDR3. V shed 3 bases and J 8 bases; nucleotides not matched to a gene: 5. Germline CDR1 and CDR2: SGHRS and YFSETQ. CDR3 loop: CASSWAGTGEAFF. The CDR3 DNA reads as TGCGCCAGCAGCTGGGCCGGGACAGGGGAAGCTTTCTTT.

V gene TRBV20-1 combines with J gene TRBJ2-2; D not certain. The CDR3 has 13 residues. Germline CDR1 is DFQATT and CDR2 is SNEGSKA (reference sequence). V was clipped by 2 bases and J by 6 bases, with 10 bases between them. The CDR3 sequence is CSARRALAGELFF. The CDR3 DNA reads TGCAGTGCTAGAAGAGCCCTGGCCGGGGAGCTGTTTTTT.

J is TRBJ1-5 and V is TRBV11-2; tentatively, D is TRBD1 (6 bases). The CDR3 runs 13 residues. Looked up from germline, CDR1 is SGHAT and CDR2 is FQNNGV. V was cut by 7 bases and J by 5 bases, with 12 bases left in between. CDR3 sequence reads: CASNSGQHQPQHF. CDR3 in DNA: TGTGCCAGCAACTCCGGACAGCATCAGCCCCAGCATTTT.

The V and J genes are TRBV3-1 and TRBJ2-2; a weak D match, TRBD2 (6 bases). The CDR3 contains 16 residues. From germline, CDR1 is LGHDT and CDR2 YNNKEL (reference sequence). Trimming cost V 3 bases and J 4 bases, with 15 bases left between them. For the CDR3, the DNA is TGTGCCAGCAGCCATTCCTTCCGGCGGGGCACCGGGGAGCTGTTTTTT. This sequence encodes CASSHSFRRGTGELFF.

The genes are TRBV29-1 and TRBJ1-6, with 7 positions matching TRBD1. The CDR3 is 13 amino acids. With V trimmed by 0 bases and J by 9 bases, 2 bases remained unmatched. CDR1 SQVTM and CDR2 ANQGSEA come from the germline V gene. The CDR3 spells CSVEENRGSPLHF. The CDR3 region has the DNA TGCAGCGTTGAAGAAAACAGGGGTTCACCCCTCCACTTT.

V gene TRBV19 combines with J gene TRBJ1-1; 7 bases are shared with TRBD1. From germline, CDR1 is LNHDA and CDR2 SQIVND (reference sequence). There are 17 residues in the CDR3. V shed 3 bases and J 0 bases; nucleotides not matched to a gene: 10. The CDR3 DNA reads TGTGCCAGTAGTATCTTGGGCGGGACAGCGATGAACACTGAAGCTTTCTTT. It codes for CASSILGGTAMNTEAFF.

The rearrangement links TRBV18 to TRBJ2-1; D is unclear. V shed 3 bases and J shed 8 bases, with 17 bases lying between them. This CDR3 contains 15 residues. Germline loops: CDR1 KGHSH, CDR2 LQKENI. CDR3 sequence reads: CASSPQSVPSDEQFF. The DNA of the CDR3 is TGTGCCAGCTCACCCCAATCGGTTCCGTCTGATGAGCAGTTCTTC.